This T cell receptor beta chain was captured by sequencing in a study of neurological immune-mediated disorders (dated by TCRdb to between 2018 and 2021). Describing the broader study: Peripheral blood TCR-beta repertoires from patients with HTLV-I-associated myelopathy (HAM/TSP), patients with multiple sclerosis, and healthy controls were compared in the study using UMI-based sequencing. The cohort was made up of 60 to 75 subjects, consisting of around 14 HAM/TSP patients, some 34 multiple sclerosis patients and about 20 healthy controls. The roughly 110 TCR-beta libraries included longitudinal samples, technical triplicates and paired sorted CD4+ and CD8+ T-cell subsets alongside PBMC samples.

What the study reported, not specific to this receptor: The highest TCR clonal expansion was observed in HAM/TSP patients, whereas the lowest was observed in MS patients, even when compared with healthy controls. Across subjects, expanded clones never shared an identical CDR3 amino acid sequence, which suggests that the TCR-beta repertoires in every group were private.

Sorted-subset TCR libraries were prepared from around 1 million sorted CD4+ or CD8+ T cells. Peripheral blood underwent Ficoll-Hypaque density gradient centrifugation to isolate PBMCs, which were then cryopreserved in liquid nitrogen. Paired sorted CD4+ and CD8+ subsets came from healthy controls, HAM/TSP patients and MS patients. This clonotype occurred many times. The antigen it binds to is not known. Base-call qualities are not available, and no considerably larger clone is one nucleotide away. V ends up 6 bases short and J 6 bases short, with an unmatched junction base count of 6. Reading the germline V gene (reference sequence) gives CDR1 MNHEY and CDR2 SMNVEV. Inclusive of the bounding cysteine and phenylalanine, the CDR3 is 15 residues long. Only the CDR3 DNA is retained, 45 bases long and in frame from the first base. To synthesize cDNA, template-switch 5'RACE was performed with a primer carrying a 10-nucleotide random unique molecular identifier so that each TCR transcript was tagged. Each sequencing run produced over 170 million TCR-beta sequences covering 15-18 subjects. The RNeasy kit was used for extraction of total RNA. The KAPA Real-time Library Amplification kit was used to amplify TCR-beta VDJ regions with primers for the TCR constant region and the 5'RACE anchor. A first PCR added sample indexes and Illumina adaptors, and a second PCR then raised library yield. After Ampure bead purification, the TCR product of roughly 650 bp was size-selected on a 2% E-gel SizeSelection system. Before pooling, library quality was assessed on a Bioanalyzer, concentration was determined with Qubit, and library quantification was performed with the Kapa Library Quantification kit. An Illumina HiSeq 2500 was used to sequence the libraries paired-end at 2 x 150 bp. To increase sequence diversity, about 25-31% phiX was spiked into each library pool. From the authors' description of their analysis: The quality-filtered reads were processed with the UMI-based MiGEC pipeline, whose error correction step removed more than 75% of the raw TCR sequences. VDJ genes were aligned to IMGT germline references, and each clonotype was defined by a unique CDR3 amino acid sequence together with V-J genes. Clonal expansion, Shannon diversity, and CDR3 relatedness (CalcPairwiseDistances, ClusterSamples) were evaluated with VDJtools, and phylogenetic trees were built with CLCbio workbench. A clone was classed as expanded if it had 8 or more unique UMIs, a cutoff based on coefficient-of-variation modelling across technical triplicates. TCRdb reran the public reads through fastp at Q25 and MiXCR, keeping productive beta chains. Rows are unified per CDR3 protein, each entry keeping the most common DNA and genes. TCRdb assigned the V and J calls; the authors' analysis was not used. The sample table contains thousands of distinct CDR3 sequences; only one count was recorded for under 25% of them. The top ten hold 44% of the sample.

The source of this sequence is a woman in her sixties with HTLV-1-associated myelopathy (HAM/TSP). Sequenced material: CD8+ T cells from blood. The chain is assembled from TRBV27 and TRBJ2-1; TRBD2 lines up with 12 middle nucleotides. CDR3 protein: CASSDGLAGINEQFF. The nucleotide sequence is TGTGCCAGCAGCGACGGACTAGCGGGGATCAATGAGCAGTTCTTC.